This paragraph reports one TCR beta chain. Its recognized antigen is unknown. No much larger clone exists at a distance of one base, and base qualities are not known. This sample is drawn from a study of vaccination and CD4 T cells after COVID-19 (dated by TCRdb to about 2022). Some background on the complete study: SARS-CoV-2 positivity had been established in the convalescent patients by nasal swab PCR, and mild disease was recorded in roughly ten of these patients and severe disease in one. As controls, cultures received a CEFX viral epitope pool (the positive control), an HIV-1 Nef peptide pool (the negative control), or no peptide at all. For stimulating the cultures, overlapping spike peptide pools were used, derived from SARS-CoV-2 as well as from the common cold coronaviruses HCoV-NL63, HCoV-OC43 and HCoV-229E. Six males and four females were included in the convalescent cohort, with two Hispanic individuals, seven Caucasians, two Asians and one multiracial person represented. Post-COVID blood samples were collected from convalescent patients a median of about 92 days after diagnosis, with a range of roughly 30 to 170 days. Two doses of either the Pfizer-BioNTech BNT162b2 vaccine (n=8) or the Moderna mRNA-1273 vaccine (n=2) were administered to participants. Post-vaccine blood samples were obtained a median of about 77 days after the second vaccine dose, with a range of roughly 12 to 250 days. The spike-specific CD4+ TCR repertoire was compared before and after mRNA vaccination in nine to ten COVID-19 convalescent patients and a handful of infection-naive healthy vaccine recipients. Beyond this particular receptor, the publication reports: Nearly all vaccine-specific clones in convalescent patients (304 of 307) were mono-reactive for SARS-CoV-2 spike rather than cross-reactive with common cold coronaviruses. The study included relatively few convalescent patients and did not analyze early timepoints after natural infection. The median count of SARS-CoV-2-reactive clonotypes went up from roughly 21 after infection to more than 30 after vaccination, although the change was not significant. Among the post-vaccine SARS-CoV-2-reactive clones in convalescent patients, a median 86.3% showed up only after vaccination, which suggests vaccine-specific priming.

CDR1 and CDR2 (SGHDT, YYEEEE) derive from the germline V gene. Trimming costs V 4 bases and J 10 bases, and their ends lie 29 bases apart. From cysteine to phenylalanine, the CDR3 is 17 amino acids long. Left in the record is the CDR3 DNA by itself, 51 bases read in frame from the first base. The library was prepared using PCR. TCR sequencing of DNA from cultured CD4+ T cells used the Oncomine TCR Beta short-read assay at the Johns Hopkins FTIC core. The QIAamp micro DNA kit was used to extract genomic DNA from the cultured CD4+ T cells. Oncomine TCR Beta libraries from cultured CD4+ T cells were pooled using unique dual indexes and sequenced on an Illumina iSeq 100. The original pipeline was this. Non-productive sequences were removed, and CDR3s that did not start with C, did not end with F or W, or were shorter than 7 amino acids were discarded. The MANAFEST web application was used to identify antigen-specific clonotypes by comparing peptide-stimulated wells against reference wells and other culture wells. For a clone to be called positive, the clone needed an FDR below 0.05, an odds ratio above 5, and a productive frequency above 0.1% in at least two of three replicate wells. A clonotype was classed as cross-reactive if the clonotype showed significant expansion both in SARS-CoV-2 spike wells and in at least one common cold coronavirus spike condition. Similarity between CDR3 sequences was evaluated in R version 3.6.1 using Levenshtein distances (stringdist) and unrooted phylogenetic trees (ape). The raw public data were reprocessed by TCRdb itself: fastp quality trimming at Q25, MiXCR clonotype calling, in-frame beta chains only. One record per CDR3 amino acid sequence lists the most common genes and DNA. Clone size and V and J calls follow TCRdb, not the original study. The sample table records fewer than 6,500 distinct CDR3 sequences; around 19% of these occur just once. More than 20% of the sample comes from the top ten.

The label giving this sample's treatment or condition can be read as: roughly 11-day PBMC culture with coronavirus spike peptide pools or control peptides (ViraFEST assay). To expand antigen-specific T cells with peptide pools and then pick out the expanded clonotypes through TCR sequencing, the study relied on the ViraFEST assay. Positive SARS-CoV-2 PCR tests in the convalescent patients dated from March to December 2020, before Alpha, Beta and Delta variants emerged in the United States. More than 1.5 million PBMCs per well were cultured in IMDM with approximately 5.5% human AB serum and 8.5 to 10 IU/ml IL-2, plus 10 ug/ml peptide pools. Half of the culture medium was replaced with fresh IL-2-containing medium on days 3 and 7. CD4+ T cells were isolated after around ten days of culture through negative selection using the EasySep CD4+ T cell isolation kit. Ficoll-Paque Plus gradient centrifugation was used to isolate PBMCs from whole blood, and the isolated PBMCs were then either used fresh or cryopreserved at -140C. Culture conditions were generally each tested in triplicate wells.

Sequenced material: CD4+ T cells from blood, cultured in vitro. This receptor was obtained from a human donor who had recovered from COVID-19. The sequence is built from TRBV5-6 and TRBJ1-2; the D segment could be TRBD1, given 5 matching bases. In nucleotide form, the sequence is TGTGCCAGCAGCCCACTAAGCGGGCAGGGTACAGTATACTCCTACACCTTC. It translates as CASSPLSGQGTVYSYTF.